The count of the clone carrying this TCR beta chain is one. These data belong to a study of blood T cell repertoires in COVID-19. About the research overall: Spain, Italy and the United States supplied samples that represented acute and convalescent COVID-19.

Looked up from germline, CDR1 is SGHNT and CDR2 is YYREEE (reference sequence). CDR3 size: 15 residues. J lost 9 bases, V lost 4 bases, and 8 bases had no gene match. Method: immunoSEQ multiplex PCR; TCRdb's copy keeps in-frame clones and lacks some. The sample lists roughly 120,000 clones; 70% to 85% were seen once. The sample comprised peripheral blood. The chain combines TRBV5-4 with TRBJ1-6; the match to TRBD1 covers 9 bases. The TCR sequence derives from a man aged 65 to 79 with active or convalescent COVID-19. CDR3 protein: CASSRDRDSISPLHF. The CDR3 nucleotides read TGTGCCAGCAGCAGGGACAGGGATTCGATTTCACCCCTCCACTTT. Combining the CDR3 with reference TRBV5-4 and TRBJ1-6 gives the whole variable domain ETGVTQSPTHLIKTRGQQVTLRCSSQSGHNTVSWYQQALGQGPQFIFQYYREEENGRGNFPPRFSGLQFPNYSSELNVNALELDDSALYLCASSRDRDSISPLHFGNGTRLTVT.